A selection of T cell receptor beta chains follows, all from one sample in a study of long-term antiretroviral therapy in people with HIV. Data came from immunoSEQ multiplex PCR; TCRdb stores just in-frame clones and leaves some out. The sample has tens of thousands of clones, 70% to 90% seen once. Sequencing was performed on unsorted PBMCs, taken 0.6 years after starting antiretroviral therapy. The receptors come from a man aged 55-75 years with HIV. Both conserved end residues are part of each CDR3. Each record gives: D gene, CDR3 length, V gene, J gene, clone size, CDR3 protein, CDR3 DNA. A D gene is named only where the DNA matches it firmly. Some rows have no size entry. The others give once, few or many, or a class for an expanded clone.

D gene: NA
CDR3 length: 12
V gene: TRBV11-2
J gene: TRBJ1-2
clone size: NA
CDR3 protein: CASSLGGIGYTF
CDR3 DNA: TGTGCCAGCAGCTTGGGGGGTATTGGCTACACCTTC

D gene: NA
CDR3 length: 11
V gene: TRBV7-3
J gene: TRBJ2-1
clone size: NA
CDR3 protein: CASSGGGEQFF
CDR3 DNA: TGTGCCAGCAGCGGAGGGGGTGAGCAGTTCTTC

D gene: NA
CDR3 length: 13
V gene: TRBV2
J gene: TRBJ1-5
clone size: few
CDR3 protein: CASSDRGGQPQHF
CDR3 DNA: TGTGCCAGCAGTGACAGGGGAGGGCAGCCCCAGCATTTT

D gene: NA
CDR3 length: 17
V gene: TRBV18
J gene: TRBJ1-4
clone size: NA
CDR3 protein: CASSPVRTKATNEKLFF
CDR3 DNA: TGTGCCAGCTCACCCGTCCGGACGAAAGCAACTAATGAAAAACTGTTTTTT

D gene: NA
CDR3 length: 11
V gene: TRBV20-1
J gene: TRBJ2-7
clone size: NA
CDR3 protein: CSAGEQGKQYF
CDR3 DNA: TGCAGTGCTGGGGAACAGGGTAAGCAGTACTTC

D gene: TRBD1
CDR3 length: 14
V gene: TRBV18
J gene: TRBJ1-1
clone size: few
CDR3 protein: CASGDRQDNTEAFF
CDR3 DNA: TGTGCCAGTGGGGACAGGCAAGATAACACTGAAGCTTTCTTT

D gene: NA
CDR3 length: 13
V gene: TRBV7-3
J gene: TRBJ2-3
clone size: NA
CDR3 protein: CASSPTHTDTQYF
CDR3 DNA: TGTGCCAGCAGCCCCACCCACACAGATACGCAGTATTTT

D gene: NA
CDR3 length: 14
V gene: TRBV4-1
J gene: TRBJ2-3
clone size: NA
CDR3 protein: CASSQERETDTQYF
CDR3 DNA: TGCGCCAGCAGCCAAGAACGGGAAACAGATACGCAGTATTTT

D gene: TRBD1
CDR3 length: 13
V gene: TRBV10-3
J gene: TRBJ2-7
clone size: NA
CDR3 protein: CATGTGASYEQYF
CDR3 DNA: TGTGCCACCGGGACAGGGGCATCCTACGAGCAGTACTTC

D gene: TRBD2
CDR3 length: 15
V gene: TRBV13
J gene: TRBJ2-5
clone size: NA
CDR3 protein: CASSLGTSGGETQYF
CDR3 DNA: TGTGCCAGCAGCTTAGGGACTAGCGGGGGAGAGACCCAGTACTTC

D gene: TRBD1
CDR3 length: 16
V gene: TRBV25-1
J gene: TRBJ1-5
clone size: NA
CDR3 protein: CASSEGLNRGNQPQHF
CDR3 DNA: TGTGCCAGCAGTGAAGGCCTAAACAGGGGAAATCAGCCCCAGCATTTT

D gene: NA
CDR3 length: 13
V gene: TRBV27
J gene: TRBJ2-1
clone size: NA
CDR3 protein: CASSLGPDNEQFF
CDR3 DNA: TGTGCCAGCAGTTTAGGACCCGACAATGAGCAGTTCTTC

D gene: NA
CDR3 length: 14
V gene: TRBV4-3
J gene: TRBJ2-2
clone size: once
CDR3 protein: CASSQGTNTGELFF
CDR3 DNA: TGCGCCAGCAGCCAGGGTACGAACACCGGGGAGCTGTTTTTT

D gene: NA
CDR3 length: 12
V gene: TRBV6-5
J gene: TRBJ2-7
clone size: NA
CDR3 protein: CASSGLGGEQYF
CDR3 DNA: TGTGCCAGCAGTGGTCTGGGCGGGGAGCAGTACTTC

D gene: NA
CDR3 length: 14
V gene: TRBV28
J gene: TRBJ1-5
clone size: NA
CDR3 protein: CASSLYGGSQPQHF
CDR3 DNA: TGTGCCAGCAGTTTATATGGTGGAAGTCAGCCCCAGCATTTT

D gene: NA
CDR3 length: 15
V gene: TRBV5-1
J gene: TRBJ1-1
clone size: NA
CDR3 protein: CATKFDVATGTEAFF
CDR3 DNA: TGCGCCACTAAATTTGATGTGGCGACTGGCACTGAAGCTTTCTTT

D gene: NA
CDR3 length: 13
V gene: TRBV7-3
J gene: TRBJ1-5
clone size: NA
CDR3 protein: CASSSLPDQPQHF
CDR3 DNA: TGTGCCAGCAGCTCCTTGCCAGATCAGCCCCAGCATTTT

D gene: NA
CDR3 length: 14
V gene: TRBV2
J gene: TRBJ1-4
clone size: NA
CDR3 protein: CASNEQGIYEKLFF
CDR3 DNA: TGTGCCAGCAACGAGCAGGGGATTTATGAAAAACTGTTTTTT

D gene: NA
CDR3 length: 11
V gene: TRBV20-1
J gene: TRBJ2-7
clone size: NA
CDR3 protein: CSAREIYEQYF
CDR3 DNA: TGCAGTGCTAGAGAAATTTACGAGCAGTACTTC

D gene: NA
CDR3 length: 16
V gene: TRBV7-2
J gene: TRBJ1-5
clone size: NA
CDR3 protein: CASSAWGGKGGQPQHF
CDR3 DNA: TGTGCCAGCAGCGCCTGGGGGGGGAAGGGGGGCCAGCCCCAGCATTTT

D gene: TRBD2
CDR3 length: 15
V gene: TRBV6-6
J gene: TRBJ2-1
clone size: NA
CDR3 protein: CASSYQRGGYNEQFF
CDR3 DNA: TGTGCCAGCAGTTACCAGCGGGGGGGCTACAATGAGCAGTTCTTC

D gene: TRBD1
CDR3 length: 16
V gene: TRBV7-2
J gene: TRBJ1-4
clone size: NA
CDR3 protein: CASSSPSGTGDEKLFF
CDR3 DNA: TGTGCCAGCAGCTCTCCCTCCGGGACAGGTGATGAAAAACTGTTTTTT

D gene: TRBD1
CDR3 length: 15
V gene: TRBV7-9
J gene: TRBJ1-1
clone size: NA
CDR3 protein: CASSSQGAPNTEAFF
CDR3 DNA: TGTGCCAGCAGCTCCCAGGGGGCGCCGAACACTGAAGCTTTCTTT

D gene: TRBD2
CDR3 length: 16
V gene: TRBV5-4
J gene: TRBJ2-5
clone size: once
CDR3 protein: CASSRSASGTEETQYF
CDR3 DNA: TGTGCCAGCAGCCGCAGTGCTAGCGGGACCGAAGAGACCCAGTACTTC

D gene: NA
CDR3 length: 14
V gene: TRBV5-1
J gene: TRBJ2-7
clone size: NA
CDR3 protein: CASSLTYRTYEQYF
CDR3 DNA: TGCGCCAGCAGCTTGACTTACAGAACCTACGAGCAGTACTTC

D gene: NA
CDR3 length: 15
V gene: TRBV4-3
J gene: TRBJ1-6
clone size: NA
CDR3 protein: CASSQEAGANSPLHF
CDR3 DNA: TGCGCCAGCAGCCAAGAAGCCGGGGCGAATTCACCCCTCCACTTT

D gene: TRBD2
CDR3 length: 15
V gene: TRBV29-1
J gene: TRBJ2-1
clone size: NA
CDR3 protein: CSVASGAFSYNEQFF
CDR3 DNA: TGCAGCGTTGCTAGCGGGGCCTTCTCCTACAATGAGCAGTTCTTC

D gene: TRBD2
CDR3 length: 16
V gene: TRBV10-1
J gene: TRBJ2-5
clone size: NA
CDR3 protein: CASSDWKAGGEETQYF
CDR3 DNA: TGCGCCAGCAGTGATTGGAAAGCGGGAGGTGAGGAGACCCAGTACTTC

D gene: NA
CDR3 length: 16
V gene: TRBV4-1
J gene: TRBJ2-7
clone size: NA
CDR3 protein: CASSPRSGVTSYEQYF
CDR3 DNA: TGCGCCAGCAGCCCTCGATCAGGGGTCACCTCCTACGAGCAGTACTTC

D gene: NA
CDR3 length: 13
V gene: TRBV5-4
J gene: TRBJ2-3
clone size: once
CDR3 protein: CASSGTGTDTQYF
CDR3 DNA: TGTGCCAGCAGCGGGACGGGCACAGATACGCAGTATTTT

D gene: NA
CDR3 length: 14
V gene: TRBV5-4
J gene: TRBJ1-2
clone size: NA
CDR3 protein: CASSLKGGDYGYTF
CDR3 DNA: TGTGCCAGCAGCTTGAAGGGTGGCGACTATGGCTACACCTTC

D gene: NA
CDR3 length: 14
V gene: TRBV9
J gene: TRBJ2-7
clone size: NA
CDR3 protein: CASSVESSRYEQYF
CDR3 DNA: TGTGCCAGCAGCGTAGAGTCTAGCCGCTACGAGCAGTACTTC

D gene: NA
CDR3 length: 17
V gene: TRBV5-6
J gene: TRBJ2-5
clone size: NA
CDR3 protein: CASSLVPSWSLQETQYF
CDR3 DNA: TGTGCCAGCAGCTTGGTACCTAGCTGGTCCCTCCAAGAGACCCAGTACTTC

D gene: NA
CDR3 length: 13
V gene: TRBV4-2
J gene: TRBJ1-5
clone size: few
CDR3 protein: CASSQDNRQPQHF
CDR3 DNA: TGTGCCAGCAGCCAAGATAATCGGCAGCCCCAGCATTTT

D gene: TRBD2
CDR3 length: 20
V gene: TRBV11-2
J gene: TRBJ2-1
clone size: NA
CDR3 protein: CASSLDGVGRASLVFNEQFF
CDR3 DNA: TGTGCCAGCAGCTTAGATGGGGTCGGGAGGGCCTCGTTAGTTTTCAATGAGCAGTTCTTC

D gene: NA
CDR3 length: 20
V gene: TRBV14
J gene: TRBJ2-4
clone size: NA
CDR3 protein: CASSQERRGRETLAKNIQYF
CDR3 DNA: TGTGCCAGCAGCCAAGAAAGAAGGGGCAGGGAGACTCTAGCCAAAAACATTCAGTACTTC

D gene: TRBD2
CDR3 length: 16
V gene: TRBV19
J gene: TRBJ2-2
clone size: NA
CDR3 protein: CASSIKAGVNTGELFF
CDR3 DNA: TGTGCCAGTAGTATTAAAGCGGGAGTGAACACCGGGGAGCTGTTTTTT

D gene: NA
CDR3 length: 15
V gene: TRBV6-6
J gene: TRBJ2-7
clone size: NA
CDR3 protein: CASSYATYTIYEQYF
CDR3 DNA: TGTGCCAGCAGTTACGCGACTTACACAATCTACGAGCAGTACTTC

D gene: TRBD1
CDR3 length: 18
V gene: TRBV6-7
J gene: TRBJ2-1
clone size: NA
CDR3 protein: CASSYLHKGQFTHNEQFF
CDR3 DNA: TGTGCCAGCAGTTACCTCCACAAGGGACAGTTCACCCACAATGAGCAGTTCTTC

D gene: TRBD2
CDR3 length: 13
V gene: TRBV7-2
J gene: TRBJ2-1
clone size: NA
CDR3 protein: CASSLRAGVEQFF
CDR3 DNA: TGTGCCAGCAGCTTAAGAGCGGGGGTTGAGCAGTTCTTC

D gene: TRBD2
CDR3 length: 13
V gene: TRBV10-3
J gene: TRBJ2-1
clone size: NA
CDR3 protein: CAISSGRENEQFF
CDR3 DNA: TGTGCCATCAGCAGCGGGAGGGAAAATGAGCAGTTCTTC

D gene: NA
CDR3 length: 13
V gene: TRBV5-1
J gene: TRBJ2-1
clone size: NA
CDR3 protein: CASSLEPNNEQFF
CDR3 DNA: TGCGCCAGCAGCTTGGAACCCAACAATGAGCAGTTCTTC

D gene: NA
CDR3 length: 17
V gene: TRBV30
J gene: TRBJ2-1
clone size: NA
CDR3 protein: CAWSYIGIRSSYNEQFF
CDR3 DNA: TGTGCCTGGAGTTATATCGGGATAAGGAGCTCCTACAATGAGCAGTTCTTC

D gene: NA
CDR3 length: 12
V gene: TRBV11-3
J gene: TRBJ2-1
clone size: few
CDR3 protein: CASSSHHNEQFF
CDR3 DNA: TGTGCCAGCAGCTCCCATCACAATGAGCAGTTCTTC

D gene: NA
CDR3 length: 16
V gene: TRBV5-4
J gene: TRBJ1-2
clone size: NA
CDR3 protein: CASSLVAGRAEDGYTF
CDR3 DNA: TGTGCCAGCAGCTTGGTAGCTGGCAGGGCCGAGGATGGCTACACCTTC

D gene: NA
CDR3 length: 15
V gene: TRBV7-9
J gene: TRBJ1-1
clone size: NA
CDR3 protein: CASSMIQGPNTEAFF
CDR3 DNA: TGTGCCAGCAGCATGATACAGGGTCCCAACACTGAAGCTTTCTTT

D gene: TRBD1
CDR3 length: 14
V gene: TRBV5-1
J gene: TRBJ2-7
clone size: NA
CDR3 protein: CASSLRTGSYEQYF
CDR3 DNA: TGCGCCAGCAGCCTCCGGACAGGATCCTACGAGCAGTACTTC

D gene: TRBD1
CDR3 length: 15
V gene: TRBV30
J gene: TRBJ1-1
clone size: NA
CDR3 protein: CAWNFLGQGSSEAFF
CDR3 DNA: TGTGCCTGGAACTTTCTAGGACAGGGAAGTTCTGAAGCTTTCTTT

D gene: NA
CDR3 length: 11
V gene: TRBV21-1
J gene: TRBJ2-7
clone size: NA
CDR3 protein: CASSKTGEQYF
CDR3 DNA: TGTGCCAGCAGCAAGACTGGCGAGCAGTACTTC

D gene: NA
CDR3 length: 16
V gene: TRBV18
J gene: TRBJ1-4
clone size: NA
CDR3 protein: CASSPEGGATNEKLFF
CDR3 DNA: TGTGCCAGCTCACCAGAGGGTGGGGCAACTAATGAAAAACTGTTTTTT

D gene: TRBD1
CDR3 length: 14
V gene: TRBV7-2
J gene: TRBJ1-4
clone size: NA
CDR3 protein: CASRTGTGTEKLFF
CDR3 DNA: TGTGCCAGCAGAACCGGGACAGGGACTGAAAAACTGTTTTTT

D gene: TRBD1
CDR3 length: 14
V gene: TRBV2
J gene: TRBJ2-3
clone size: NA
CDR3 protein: CASQSGGGTDTQYF
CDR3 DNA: TGTGCCAGCCAGTCAGGGGGTGGTACAGATACGCAGTATTTT

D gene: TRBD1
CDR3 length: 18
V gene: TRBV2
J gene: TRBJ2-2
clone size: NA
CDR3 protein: CASSRWTGKVKNTGELFF
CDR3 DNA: TGTGCCAGCAGTCGCTGGACAGGAAAAGTAAAGAACACCGGGGAGCTGTTTTTT

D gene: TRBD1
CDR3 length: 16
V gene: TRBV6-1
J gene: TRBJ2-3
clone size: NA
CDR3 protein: CASSEFSGQVTDTQYF
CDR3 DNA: TGTGCCAGCAGTGAATTTAGTGGACAGGTCACAGATACGCAGTATTTT

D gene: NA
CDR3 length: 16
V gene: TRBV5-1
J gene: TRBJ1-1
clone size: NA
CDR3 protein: CASSFFQGQMNTEAFF
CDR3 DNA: TGCGCCAGCAGCTTTTTTCAGGGGCAGATGAACACTGAAGCTTTCTTT